The rows below give T cell receptor beta chains drawn from one sample of a study of T-cell reconstitution after alpha-beta-depleted transplantation in children. A single record per CDR3 protein comes from TCRdb applying MiXCR to the PCR reads. The sample contains 250,000 or so distinct CDR3 sequences, around 7.5% of which appear only once. Material: PBMCs, mostly from graft donor cells, obtained 180 days after TCRalphabeta/CD19-depleted stem cell transplant. The receptors shown here come from a male patient under 18 who had a stem cell transplant for acute lymphoblastic leukemia, so the T cells may come from the graft donor. CDR3s include the opening cysteine and the closing phenylalanine or tryptophan. Fields, in order: D gene, J gene, clone size, V gene, CDR3 protein, CDR3 DNA. The D gene is left open where the match is weak. Clone size is given for some rows only: seen once, a few or many times, or a class if the clone is expanded.

>.|TRBJ1-2|many|TRBV20-1
CSARRRNGYTF
TGCAGTGCTAGACGCAGGAATGGCTACACCTTC
>.|TRBJ1-1|many|TRBV2
CASREKTAMNTEAFF
TGTGCCAGCAGGGAAAAGACAGCCATGAACACTGAAGCTTTCTTT
>.|TRBJ2-2|many|TRBV25-1
CASRKAGSTGELFF
TGTGCCAGCAGGAAGGCAGGGAGCACCGGGGAGCTGTTTTTT
>TRBD2|TRBJ2-5|few|TRBV12-3/TRBV12-4
CASSFSGTIQETQYF
TGTGCCAGCAGTTTTAGCGGGACAATCCAAGAGACCCAGTACTTC
>TRBD1|TRBJ1-6|many|TRBV20-1
CSARADRANSPLHF
TGCAGTGCTAGAGCCGACAGGGCAAATTCACCCCTCCACTTT
>.|TRBJ1-3|many|TRBV10-3
CAISPWDRSSGNTIYF
TGTGCCATCAGTCCCTGGGACCGAAGCTCTGGAAACACCATATATTTT
>TRBD1|TRBJ2-5|many|TRBV6-2/TRBV6-3
CASSYPRTGKGETQYF
TGTGCCAGCAGTTACCCGCGGACAGGGAAGGGAGAGACCCAGTACTTC
>TRBD2|TRBJ2-3|many|TRBV10-3
CAISDLTSKITDTQYF
TGTGCCATCAGTGATCTGACTAGCAAGATCACAGATACGCAGTATTTT
>.|TRBJ2-1|many|TRBV24-1
CATSDPERNEQFF
TGTGCCACCAGTGACCCCGAGAGAAATGAGCAGTTCTTC
>.|TRBJ2-3|many|TRBV28
CASSLSVNTQYF
TGTGCCAGCAGTTTAAGCGTGAATACGCAGTATTTT
>TRBD2|TRBJ2-3|many|TRBV28
CASSFSGGPTATQYF
TGTGCCAGCAGTTTTAGCGGGGGGCCGACGGCTACGCAGTATTTT
>.|TRBJ1-2|.|TRBV12-3/TRBV12-4
CASSTGRFNYGYTF
TGTGCCAGCAGTACAGGGCGATTTAACTATGGCTACACCTTC
>TRBD1|TRBJ1-3|many|TRBV5-1
CASRKDRAVGNTIYF
TGCGCCAGCAGGAAGGACAGGGCAGTGGGAAACACCATATATTTT
>TRBD1|TRBJ2-1|many|TRBV7-2
CASSLAGGQGFYNEQFF
TGTGCCAGCAGCTTAGCTGGCGGACAGGGTTTCTACAATGAGCAGTTCTTC
>.|TRBJ2-3|many|TRBV12-3/TRBV12-4
CASSLQGSVTDTQYF
TGTGCCAGCAGTTTACAAGGGAGCGTCACAGATACGCAGTATTTT
>.|TRBJ1-6|many|TRBV9
CASSVDPVNSPLHF
TGTGCCAGCAGCGTAGATCCAGTCAATTCACCCCTCCACTTT
>.|TRBJ1-1|many|TRBV20-1
CSARWGGTEAFF
TGCAGTGCAAGATGGGGAGGCACTGAAGCTTTCTTT
>.|TRBJ2-2|.|TRBV12-5
CASGLVYGATGELFF
TGTGCTAGTGGTTTGGTATATGGAGCCACCGGGGAGCTGTTTTTT
>TRBD2|TRBJ2-7|many|TRBV4-1
CASSYLAGGRSYEQYF
TGCGCCAGCAGCTATCTAGCGGGAGGCCGATCCTACGAGCAGTACTTC
>.|TRBJ2-3|.|TRBV9
CASSVAAKRTDTQYF
TGTGCCAGCAGCGTAGCTGCGAAGAGAACAGATACGCAGTATTTT
>TRBD1|TRBJ1-5|many|TRBV28
CASKIMGQASNQPQHF
TGTGCCAGCAAAATTATGGGACAGGCGAGCAATCAGCCCCAGCATTTT
>.|TRBJ2-2|many|TRBV2
CASSDWTANTGELFF
TGTGCCAGCAGTGATTGGACGGCGAACACCGGGGAGCTGTTTTTT
>.|TRBJ2-2|many|TRBV20-1
CSVRVAGTGELFF
TGCAGCGTACGGGTCGCAGGGACCGGGGAGCTGTTTTTT
>.|TRBJ2-2|many|TRBV7-7
CASSPKRGELFF
TGTGCTAGCAGCCCCAAGCGCGGGGAGCTGTTTTTT
>.|TRBJ1-2|many|TRBV28
CASSLRAGAGYTF
TGTGCCAGCAGTTTAAGGGCAGGGGCTGGCTACACCTTC
>.|TRBJ2-3|many|TRBV28
CASSPPLGGGDTQYF
TGTGCCAGCAGTCCTCCCCTAGGGGGAGGGGATACGCAGTATTTT
>.|TRBJ2-4|many|TRBV15
CATSTGRGKNIQYF
TGTGCCACCAGCACGGGGCGAGGGAAAAACATTCAGTACTTC
>TRBD2|TRBJ2-1|many|TRBV20-1
CSAVAPRLANNEQFF
TGCAGCGCCGTAGCCCCCCGACTAGCCAACAATGAGCAGTTCTTC
>TRBD2|TRBJ2-5|few|TRBV10-3
CAISALASGGGETQYF
TGTGCCATCAGCGCATTGGCCAGCGGGGGAGGAGAGACCCAGTACTTC
>.|TRBJ2-6|many|TRBV9
CASSQTGSGANVLTF
TGTGCCAGCAGCCAAACAGGGTCTGGGGCCAACGTCCTGACTTTC
>TRBD2|TRBJ2-1|many|TRBV5-1
CASSLDLAGPNNEQFF
TGCGCCAGCAGCTTGGATCTAGCGGGGCCCAACAATGAGCAGTTCTTC
>TRBD2|TRBJ2-7|many|TRBV5-4
CASSFGGTSGSIEYF
TGTGCCAGCAGCTTTGGAGGGACTAGCGGGAGTATAGAGTACTTC
>.|TRBJ2-3|many|TRBV7-3
CASSLWPDTQYF
TGTGCCAGCAGCTTATGGCCAGATACGCAGTATTTT
>TRBD2|TRBJ2-1|few|TRBV4-3
CASSQDPAGGNNEQFF
TGCGCCAGCAGCCAAGATCCTGCGGGGGGGAACAATGAGCAGTTCTTC
>.|TRBJ2-1|few|TRBV28
CASSLHSEQFF
TGTGCCAGCAGTTTACACAGTGAGCAGTTCTTC
>.|TRBJ1-1|many|TRBV29-1
CSARGRVNTEAFF
TGCAGCGCCCGGGGCAGGGTGAACACTGAAGCTTTCTTT
>.|TRBJ1-2|many|TRBV15
CATSRGTATNYGYTF
TGTGCCACCAGCAGAGGTACAGCGACTAACTATGGCTACACCTTC
>.|TRBJ1-1|many|TRBV29-1
CSVEVALGLGF
TGCAGCGTTGAAGTAGCTCTTGGACTCGGCTTT
>.|TRBJ2-5|many|TRBV3-1
CASSPGPGWGTQYF
TGTGCCAGCAGTCCGGGACCCGGTTGGGGGACCCAGTACTTC
>.|TRBJ1-4|many|TRBV10-3
CAISGQGAEKLFF
TGTGCCATCAGTGGGCAGGGAGCCGAAAAACTGTTTTTT
>TRBD2|TRBJ2-7|many|TRBV7-2
CASSFHGLAPNTYEQYF
TGTGCCAGCAGCTTCCACGGACTAGCACCGAACACCTACGAGCAGTACTTC
>.|TRBJ2-7|many|TRBV27
CASSFWQIPYEQYF
TGTGCCAGCAGTTTTTGGCAGATCCCCTACGAGCAGTACTTC
>.|TRBJ2-2|many|TRBV12-3/TRBV12-4
CASSLMPHLNTGELFF
TGTGCCAGCAGTTTAATGCCCCACCTCAACACCGGGGAGCTGTTTTTT
>.|TRBJ2-7|many|TRBV27
CASSFSSVSEQYF
TGTGCCAGCAGTTTCTCATCGGTATCCGAGCAGTACTTC
>.|TRBJ2-2|many|TRBV9
CASSVGEGHIGELFF
TGTGCCAGCAGCGTAGGAGAGGGGCACATCGGGGAGCTGTTTTTT
>.|TRBJ2-3|many|TRBV29-1
CSVPIPSTDTQYF
TGCAGCGTTCCAATACCTAGCACAGATACGCAGTATTTT
>TRBD2|TRBJ2-1|many|TRBV6-4
CASSSLAGVYNEQFF
TGTGCCAGCAGCTCACTAGCGGGGGTATACAATGAGCAGTTCTTC
>.|TRBJ1-4|few|TRBV20-1
CSARYRAANEKLFF
TGCAGTGCTAGATACAGGGCGGCTAATGAAAAACTGTTTTTT
>.|TRBJ2-1|.|TRBV29-1
CSVEFWNEQFF
TGCAGCGTGGAGTTTTGGAATGAGCAGTTCTTC
>.|TRBJ2-5|many|TRBV7-8
CASSRDGGSGETQYF
TGTGCCAGCAGCCGAGATGGGGGGAGTGGGGAGACCCAGTACTTC
>.|TRBJ1-1|many|TRBV19
CASTPPTNTEAFF
TGTGCCAGTACCCCCCCGACGAACACTGAAGCTTTCTTT
>.|TRBJ2-1|many|TRBV7-2
CASSAIISRGGDEQFF
TGTGCCAGCAGCGCAATTATATCCAGGGGCGGGGATGAGCAGTTCTTC
>.|TRBJ2-7|many|TRBV10-3
CAIRPTAGSSYEQYF
TGTGCCATCAGACCTACGGCAGGGAGCTCCTACGAGCAGTACTTC
>TRBD1|TRBJ2-6|many|TRBV20-1
CSASVGRGLSGANVLTF
TGCAGTGCTAGTGTCGGCAGGGGGCTATCTGGGGCCAACGTCCTGACTTTC
>TRBD2|TRBJ2-1|many|TRBV20-1
CSWGSGRALSYNEQFF
TGCAGTTGGGGGAGCGGGAGGGCCCTATCCTACAATGAGCAGTTCTTC
>.|TRBJ1-2|many|TRBV25-1
CASSELQGQGYTF
TGTGCCAGCAGTGAATTGCAGGGGCAGGGCTACACCTTC
>.|TRBJ2-3|many|TRBV9
CASSVGYEGAATDTQYF
TGTGCCAGCAGCGTAGGGTATGAGGGCGCAGCCACAGATACGCAGTATTTT
>.|TRBJ2-3|many|TRBV6-1
CASKEGMHSSTDTQYF
TGTGCCAGCAAGGAGGGGATGCATTCTAGCACAGATACGCAGTATTTT